Listed below are T cell receptor beta chains from one sample, sequenced in a study of CD8+CD57+ T cells in acquired aplastic anemia. Each CDR3 protein is one row after TCRdb ran MiXCR on the reads. This table has 180,000 or so distinct CDR3 sequences, around 48% appearing once. The sequencing sample was made of sorted CD4+, CD8+, or CD8+CD57+ T cells (not recorded which) from PBMCs. These receptors originate from a human donor with aplastic anemia. CDR3s leave out the opening cysteine and the closing phenylalanine or tryptophan.

TRBJ2-7 TRBV20-1 SARDFSGISYEQY
TRBJ1-1 TRBV15 ATSRAQGYTEAF
TRBJ2-3 TRBV12-3/TRBV12-4 ASTLGLAGPKKGTQY
TRBJ2-7 TRBV6-1 ASTPMRGYEQY
TRBJ1-1 TRBV5-5 ASSWGQGAGDAF
TRBJ2-5 TRBV27 ASSLRETQY
TRBJ1-1 TRBV2 ASSGQGTGTEAF
TRBJ1-4 TRBV19 ASSLRGMVGEKLF
TRBJ2-1 TRBV12-3/TRBV12-4 ASSEYAGEIYNEQF
TRBJ2-3 TRBV20-1 SLGDRDTDTQY
TRBJ1-1 TRBV5-5 ASSYWGFGDTEAF
TRBJ1-2 TRBV11-2 ASSFGTGNYGYT
TRBJ1-6 TRBV30 ARRDSNNSPLH
TRBJ1-4 TRBV5-1 ASSLQGFNEKLF
TRBJ1-2 TRBV10-3 AIGGGGGRIYGYT
TRBJ2-7 TRBV15 ATSRDPDYEQY
TRBJ2-2 TRBV15 ATSRAETLNTGELF
TRBJ1-1 TRBV10-3 AIRTSGTRNTEAF
TRBJ2-3 TRBV5-1 ASPDGTSTDTQY
TRBJ1-2 TRBV20-1 SARARGYNYGYT
TRBJ2-7 TRBV10-3 AIRGGNEQY
TRBJ1-4 TRBV3-1 ASSQGSGAPTNEKLF
TRBJ1-1 TRBV2 ASSEQGIRTEAF
TRBJ2-5 TRBV7-2 ASSFFQGETQY
TRBJ2-1 TRBV20-1 SAREDPGRRKTLNEQF
TRBJ1-3 TRBV25-1 ASSRGVSGNTIY
TRBJ2-3 TRBV12-5 ASGLDQTGGGATDTQY
TRBJ2-1 TRBV19 ASTDTGLAAYNEQF